Listed below are T cell receptor beta chains from one sample, sequenced in a study of T cell responses to AZD1222 COVID-19 vaccine. Generated by immunoSEQ multiplex PCR, the TCRdb table keeps only in-frame clones and is missing some. The data contain roughly 100,000 clones, roughly 86% of them singletons. The sequencing used peripheral blood, collected on day 0 of AZD1222 vaccination. The source of these receptors is an adult in good health. The CDR3 runs from the conserved cysteine through the conserved F or W. The order of the fields is J gene, V gene, CDR3 protein.

TRBJ1-4 TRBV15 CATSRGPGTPTNEKLFF
TRBJ2-3 TRBV2 CASSEATAFSTDTQYF
TRBJ2-7 TRBV6-2/TRBV6-3 CASSVARRYEQYF
TRBJ1-5 TRBV6-5 CASNNKGPGPQHF
TRBJ1-2 TRBV7-3 CASSFNRALYGYTF
TRBJ2-7 TRBV27 CASSLFGSSSYEQYF
TRBJ2-1 TRBV7-3 CASSPGVGGNYNEQFF
TRBJ2-3 TRBV23-1 CASSQSDRGAPDWDTQYF
TRBJ1-5 TRBV6-6 CASRPQGGNQPQHF
TRBJ2-1 TRBV11-3 CASSYRDTGDEQFF
TRBJ1-1 TRBV18 CASSQEVHTEAFF
TRBJ1-1 TRBV27 CASSPTRGGNTEAFF
TRBJ1-5 TRBV27 CASSLHPRQGAEQPQHF
TRBJ1-2 TRBV6-2/TRBV6-3 CASSYWTNHEGYGYTF
TRBJ1-5 TRBV4-2 CASSQARGYQPQHF
TRBJ1-1 TRBV6-5 CASSWRGETEAFF
TRBJ1-2 TRBV3-1/TRBV3-2 CASSPTRTANYGYTF
TRBJ2-3 TRBV24-1 CATSDYRGAGTDTQYF
TRBJ2-1 TRBV27 CASSLLSGRIYNEQFF